These T cell receptor beta chains were read from a single sample in a study of OX40 agonist ivuxolimab in advanced cancers. Assay used: immunoSEQ multiplex PCR; TCRdb lists only in-frame clones, some missing. The data hold about 90,000 clones, with 70% to 90% observed a single time. The source material was CD4+ or CD8+ T cells sorted from blood, sampled in a trial of the OX40 agonist ivuxolimab. Source of these receptors: an adult with an advanced solid tumor such as melanoma, head and neck, liver or kidney cancer. CDR3s include the opening cysteine and the closing phenylalanine or tryptophan. Each record gives: V gene, clone size, J gene, CDR3 protein. Some rows mark clone size as missing; the rest say once, few, many or name a class of expanded clone.

TRBV29-1	NA	TRBJ2-3	CSVEVQQGDTQYF
TRBV21-1	NA	TRBJ1-1	CASSSGDRDSGCGMGTEAFF
TRBV5-4	NA	TRBJ1-1	CASSLGDRGELGFF
TRBV21-1	NA	TRBJ2-2	CASSKGEGLANTGELFF
TRBV10-3	NA	TRBJ2-3	CAISESSGPNTDTQYF
TRBV28	NA	TRBJ2-1	CASRQGGQGAKSEQFF
TRBV4-1	NA	TRBJ1-1	CASSHNRDRGDTEAFF
TRBV18	NA	TRBJ1-1	CASSKGYEAFF
TRBV19	once	TRBJ1-1	CASSMGTGNTEAFF
TRBV29-1	NA	TRBJ1-3	CSVGEGSGNTIYF
TRBV6-1	NA	TRBJ1-2	CASSQELGTGGADGYTF
TRBV6-4	NA	TRBJ2-7	CASSHDRVSYEQYF
TRBV5-4	once	TRBJ1-3	CASSAPGTASGNTIYF
TRBV11-2	NA	TRBJ2-1	CASSPWGLALSYNEQFF
TRBV14	NA	TRBJ1-2	CASSQDLTANYGYTF
TRBV27	NA	TRBJ2-1	CASSLTGPSEQFF
TRBV27	NA	TRBJ2-7	CASGRGYEQYF
TRBV7-9	NA	TRBJ2-7	CASSLVLDRGGSYEQYF
TRBV6-6	NA	TRBJ2-7	CASSLLAGEGYEQYF
TRBV6-5	NA	TRBJ2-5	CASTDRDEIGETQYF
TRBV19	NA	TRBJ1-2	CASSSGLAANYGYTF
TRBV6-5	NA	TRBJ2-3	CASSYSLPARADTQYF
TRBV10-2	once	TRBJ2-1	CASRPSYNEQFF
TRBV28	once	TRBJ1-5	CASRPRRTGGTDQPQHF
TRBV29-1	NA	TRBJ2-1	CSVDKGGEQFF
TRBV5-4	NA	TRBJ1-1	CASSSPGGNTEAFF
TRBV29-1	NA	TRBJ2-3	CSVDSNKGDTQYF
TRBV7-9	NA	TRBJ1-1	CASTSPLGYTEAFF
TRBV7-9	NA	TRBJ2-2	CASSPPSAELFF
TRBV7-6	NA	TRBJ2-1	CASSTGLAGGPASYNEQFF
TRBV9	NA	TRBJ2-7	CASSPSGSLYEQYF
TRBV21-1	NA	TRBJ2-7	CASSGSPGPQRGYEQYF
TRBV15	NA	TRBJ2-7	CATSIEGYEQYF
TRBV9	NA	TRBJ1-6	CASSVGQGDNSPLHF
TRBV29-1	NA	TRBJ1-3	CSVEDRSSGNTIYF
TRBV29-1	NA	TRBJ2-3	CSVEDRTSGSPDTQYF
TRBV10-1	few	TRBJ2-7	CASSAGGSDEQYF
TRBV28	NA	TRBJ1-2	CASYRVDYGYTF
TRBV2	NA	TRBJ1-1	CARKLTGANTEAFF